The clone carrying this T cell receptor beta chain is labeled as medium-sized. The data stem from a study of T cell changes during pregnancy in multiple sclerosis. Produced via immunoSEQ multiplex PCR; TCRdb's table is partial and in-frame only. The table has under 75,000 clones, about 94% seen once. The CDR3 is made up of 15 amino acids. Per the germline V gene, CDR1 is LGHNA and CDR2 is YNFKEQ. The V gene end was trimmed by 1 base and the J gene end by 0 bases; junction bases not matched to a gene: 0. The chain links TRBV4-2 to TRBJ2-7; 10 nucleotides line up with TRBD2. This sample comprised CD8+ T cells from peripheral blood mononuclear cells, obtained in the second trimester of pregnancy. This clonotype was obtained from a female donor with multiple sclerosis, enrolled in a pregnancy study. The DNA for the CDR3 is TGTGCCAGCAGCCAAGCTAGCGGGAGCTCCTACGAGCAGTACTTC. It is translated as CASSQASGSSYEQYF.